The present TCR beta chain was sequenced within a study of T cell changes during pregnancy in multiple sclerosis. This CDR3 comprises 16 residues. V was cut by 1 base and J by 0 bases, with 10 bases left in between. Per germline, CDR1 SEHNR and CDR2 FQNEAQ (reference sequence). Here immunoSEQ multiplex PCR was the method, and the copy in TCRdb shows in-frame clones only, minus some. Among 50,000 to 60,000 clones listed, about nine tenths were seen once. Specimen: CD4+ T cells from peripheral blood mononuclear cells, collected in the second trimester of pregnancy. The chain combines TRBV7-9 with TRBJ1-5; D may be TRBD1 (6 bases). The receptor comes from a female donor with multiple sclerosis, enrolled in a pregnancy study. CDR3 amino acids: CASSLVAGASNQPQHF. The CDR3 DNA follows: TGTGCCAGCAGCTTAGTTGCGGGGGCTAGCAATCAGCCCCAGCATTTT.